This is a list of T cell receptor beta chains from one sample in a study of tumor and adjacent non-tumor tissue in lung cancer. MiXCR, run by TCRdb on the multiplex PCR reads, gives a single entry per CDR3 protein. The repertoire holds approximately 110,000 distinct CDR3 sequences, roughly two thirds seen once, with 15% to 20% in the top ten. The sample consisted of distant non-tumor lung tissue. Receptors were obtained from a man aged 60-69 years with non-small cell lung cancer. Each CDR3 is given with its conserved first and last residue. D genes are given only for firm matches. Clone size is stated in some rows and not others, as once, few, many or a class when expanded.

CDR3 protein | CDR3 DNA | clone size | J gene | D gene | V gene
CAYTEGGPINEQFF | TGTGCCTACACGGAGGGAGGGCCGATCAATGAGCAGTTCTTC | NA | TRBJ2-1 | TRBD2 | TRBV5-6
CARSFAGGARNTEAFF | TGTGCCAGGAGCTTCGCCGGGGGGGCCCGGAACACCGAAGCTTTCTTT | NA | TRBJ1-1 | NA | TRBV5-4
CANSVEGTEAFF | TGTGCCAACAGCGTAGAAGGCACTGAAGCTTTCTTT | NA | TRBJ1-1 | NA | TRBV9
CASNRAGGSYEQYF | TGTGCCAGCAATCGTGCGGGAGGGTCCTACGAGCAGTACTTC | NA | TRBJ2-7 | TRBD2 | TRBV28
CASSLAYNEQLF | TGTGCCAGCAGCTTGGCTTACAATGAGCAGCTCTTC | few | TRBJ2-1 | NA | TRBV5-6
CASSLGSKETQYF | TGCGCCAGCAGCTTGGGGTCGAAAGAGACCCAGTACTTC | few | TRBJ2-5 | NA | TRBV5-1
CASSSGQGGYNEQFF | TGTGCCAGCAGCTCCGGACAGGGGGGGTACAATGAGCAGTTCTTC | few | TRBJ2-1 | TRBD1 | TRBV7-3
CASSLRGDSNTGELFF | TGTGCCAGCAGCCTGCGAGGAGACAGCAACACTGGGGAGCTGTTTTTT | once | TRBJ2-2 | NA | TRBV4-2
CASSTTQGLANEQFF | TGTGCCAGCAGCACGACGCAGGGACTAGCCAATGAGCAGTTCTTC | NA | TRBJ2-1 | TRBD2 | TRBV6-2/TRBV6-3
CAISSLGASGRTYTQYF | TGTGCCATCAGCTCCCTCGGGGCTAGCGGACGCACATATACGCAGTATTTT | NA | TRBJ2-3 | TRBD2 | TRBV4-2
CASRLTGSSNQPQHF | TGTGCCAGCAGATTAACAGGGTCTAGCAATCAGCCCCAGCATTTT | many | TRBJ1-5 | NA | TRBV6-6
CASRRGPRGGVKAFF | TGTGCCAGCAGACGGGGACCCAGGGGCGGAGTGAAAGCTTTCTTT | NA | TRBJ1-1 | NA | TRBV28
CAGICETSGSFYEQYF | TGTGCCGGCATTTGCGAAACTAGCGGGAGCTTCTACGAGCAGTACTTC | NA | TRBJ2-7 | TRBD2 | TRBV6-7
CASSYGTGADTQYF | TGTGCCAGCAGTTACGGAACGGGAGCAGATACGCAGTATTTT | many | TRBJ2-3 | NA | TRBV6-2/TRBV6-3
CASHTEGQNYGYTF | TGTGCCAGCCACACCGAAGGGCAGAACTATGGCTACACCTTC | NA | TRBJ1-2 | NA | TRBV5-6